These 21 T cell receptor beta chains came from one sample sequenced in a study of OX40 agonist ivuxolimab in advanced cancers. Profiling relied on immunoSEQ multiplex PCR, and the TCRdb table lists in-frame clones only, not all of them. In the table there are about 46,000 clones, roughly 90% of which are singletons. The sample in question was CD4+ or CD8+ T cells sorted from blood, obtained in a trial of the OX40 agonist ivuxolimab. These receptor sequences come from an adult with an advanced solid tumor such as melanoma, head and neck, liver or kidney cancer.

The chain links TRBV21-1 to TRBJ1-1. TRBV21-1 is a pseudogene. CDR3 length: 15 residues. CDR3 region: CASSKVVRGVTEAFF. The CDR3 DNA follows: TGTGCCAGCAGCAAAGTCGTCCGAGGGGTCACTGAAGCTTTCTTT.

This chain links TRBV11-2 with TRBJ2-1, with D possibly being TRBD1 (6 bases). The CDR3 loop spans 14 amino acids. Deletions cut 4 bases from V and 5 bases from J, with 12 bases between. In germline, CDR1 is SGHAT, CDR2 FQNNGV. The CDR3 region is CASSSLRQDNEQFF. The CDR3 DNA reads TGTGCCAGCAGCTCCCTCAGACAGGACAATGAGCAGTTCTTC.

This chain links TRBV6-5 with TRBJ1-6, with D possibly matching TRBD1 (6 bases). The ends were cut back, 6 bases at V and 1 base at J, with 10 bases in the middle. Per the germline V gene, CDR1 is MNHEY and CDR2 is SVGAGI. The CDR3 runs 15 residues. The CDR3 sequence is CASRGQLSYNSPLHF. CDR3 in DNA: TGTGCCAGCAGAGGACAGCTTTCCTATAATTCACCCCTCCACTTT.

CDR3 in DNA: TGTGCCAGCAGCCGGGACAGTATTAACACCGGGGAGCTGTTTTTT. Amino acids: CASSRDSINTGELFF. The rearrangement uses TRBV11-1 and TRBJ2-2, with 7 bases aligning to TRBD1. Germline loops: CDR1 SGHAT, CDR2 FQDESV (reference sequence). Trimming at V came to 5 bases and at J to 2 bases, leaving 5 bases not matched to a gene. This CDR3 spans 15 amino acids.

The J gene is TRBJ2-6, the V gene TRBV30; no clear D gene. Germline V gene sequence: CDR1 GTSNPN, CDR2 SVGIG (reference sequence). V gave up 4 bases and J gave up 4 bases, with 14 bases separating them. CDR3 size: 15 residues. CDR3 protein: CAWTNDRLGANVLTF. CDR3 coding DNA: TGTGCCTGGACCAACGACCGTCTAGGGGCCAACGTCCTGACTTTC.

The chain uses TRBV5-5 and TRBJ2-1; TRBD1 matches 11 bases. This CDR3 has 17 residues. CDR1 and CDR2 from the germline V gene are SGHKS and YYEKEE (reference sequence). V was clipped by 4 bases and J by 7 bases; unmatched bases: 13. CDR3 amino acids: CASSKISGTGGSNEQFF. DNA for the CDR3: TGTGCCAGCAGCAAGATTTCCGGGACAGGGGGTAGTAATGAGCAGTTCTTC.

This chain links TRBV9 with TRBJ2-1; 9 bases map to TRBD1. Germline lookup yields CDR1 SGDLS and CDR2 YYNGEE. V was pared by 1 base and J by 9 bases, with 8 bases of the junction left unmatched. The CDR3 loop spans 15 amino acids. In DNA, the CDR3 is TGTGCCAGCAGCGTAACCGGGACAGGGACAGGTGAGCAGTTCTTC. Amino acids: CASSVTGTGTGEQFF.

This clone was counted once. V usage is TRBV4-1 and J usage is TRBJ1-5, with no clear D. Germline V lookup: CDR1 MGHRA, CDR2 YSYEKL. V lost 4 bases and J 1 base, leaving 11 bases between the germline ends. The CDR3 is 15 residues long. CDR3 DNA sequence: TGCGCCAGCAGCCCGCGGCTGGTCAGCAATCAGCCCCAGCATTTT. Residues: CASSPRLVSNQPQHF.

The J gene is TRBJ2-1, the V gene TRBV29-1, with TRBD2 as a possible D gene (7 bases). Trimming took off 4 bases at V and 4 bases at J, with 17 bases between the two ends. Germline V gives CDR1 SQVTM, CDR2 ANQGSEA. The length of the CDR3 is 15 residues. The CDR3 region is CSVARGAEIYNEQFF. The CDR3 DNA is TGCAGCGTTGCCCGGGGGGCGGAGATATACAATGAGCAGTTCTTC.

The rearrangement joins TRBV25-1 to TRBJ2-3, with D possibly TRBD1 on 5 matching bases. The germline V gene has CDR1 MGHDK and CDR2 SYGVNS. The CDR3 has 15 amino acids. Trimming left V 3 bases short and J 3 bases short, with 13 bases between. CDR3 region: CASSDPRDRTDTQYF. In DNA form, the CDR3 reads TGTGCCAGCAGTGATCCTCGCGACAGAACAGATACGCAGTATTTT.

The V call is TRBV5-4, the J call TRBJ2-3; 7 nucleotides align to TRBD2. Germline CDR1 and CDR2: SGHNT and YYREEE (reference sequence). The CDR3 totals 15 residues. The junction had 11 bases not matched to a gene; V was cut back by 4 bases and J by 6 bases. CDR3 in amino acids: CASSDIRDGGDTQYF. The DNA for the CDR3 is TGTGCCAGCAGCGACATTCGGGACGGGGGGGATACGCAGTATTTT.

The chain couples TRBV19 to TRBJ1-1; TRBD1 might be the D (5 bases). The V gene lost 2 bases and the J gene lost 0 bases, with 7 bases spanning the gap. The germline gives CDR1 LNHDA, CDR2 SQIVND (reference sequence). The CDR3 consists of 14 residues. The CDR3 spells CASSILTVNTEAFF. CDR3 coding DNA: TGTGCCAGTAGTATACTGACAGTGAACACTGAAGCTTTCTTT.

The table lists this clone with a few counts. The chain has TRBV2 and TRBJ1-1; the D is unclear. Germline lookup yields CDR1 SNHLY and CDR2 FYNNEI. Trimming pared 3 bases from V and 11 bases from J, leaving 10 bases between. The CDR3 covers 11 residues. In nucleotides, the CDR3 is TGTGCCAGCAGTGACGGAGTTCTGGCTTTCTTT. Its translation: CASSDGVLAFF.

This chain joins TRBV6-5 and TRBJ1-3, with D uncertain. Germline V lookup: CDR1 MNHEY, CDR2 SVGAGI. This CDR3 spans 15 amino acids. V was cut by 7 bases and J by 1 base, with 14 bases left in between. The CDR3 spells CASTLTSSSGNTIYF. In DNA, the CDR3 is TGTGCCAGCACGCTTACTAGTAGTTCTGGAAACACCATATATTTT.

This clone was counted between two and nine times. CDR3: CASSSIAWGTEAFF. In DNA, the CDR3 is TGTGCCAGCAGCTCCATAGCATGGGGCACTGAAGCTTTCTTT. This sequence joins TRBV13 and TRBJ1-1; the D is unclear. Between the trimmed V and J ends, which lost 4 bases and 4 bases, there was a span of 13 bases. The CDR3 totals 14 residues. Germline values: CDR1 PRHDT, CDR2 FYEKMQ (reference sequence).

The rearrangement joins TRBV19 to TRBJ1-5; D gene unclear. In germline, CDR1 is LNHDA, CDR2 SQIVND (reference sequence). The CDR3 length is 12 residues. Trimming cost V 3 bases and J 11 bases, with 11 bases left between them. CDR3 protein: CASSMTPGTQHF. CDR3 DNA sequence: TGTGCCAGTAGTATGACCCCCGGGACCCAGCATTTT.

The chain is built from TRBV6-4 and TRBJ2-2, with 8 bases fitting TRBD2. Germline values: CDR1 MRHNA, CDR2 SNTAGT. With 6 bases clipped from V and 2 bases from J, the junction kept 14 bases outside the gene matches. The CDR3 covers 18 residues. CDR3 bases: TGTGCCAGCAGGCCAGGTGTAGCGGGACACGCTAACACCGGGGAGCTGTTTTTT. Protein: CASRPGVAGHANTGELFF.

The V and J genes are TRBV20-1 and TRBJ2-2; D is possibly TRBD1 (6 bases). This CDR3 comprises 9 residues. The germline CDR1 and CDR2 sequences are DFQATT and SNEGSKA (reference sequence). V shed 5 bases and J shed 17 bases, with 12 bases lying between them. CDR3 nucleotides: TGCAGTGCTGCGGACAGAGGTTTTTTT. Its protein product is CSAADRGFF.

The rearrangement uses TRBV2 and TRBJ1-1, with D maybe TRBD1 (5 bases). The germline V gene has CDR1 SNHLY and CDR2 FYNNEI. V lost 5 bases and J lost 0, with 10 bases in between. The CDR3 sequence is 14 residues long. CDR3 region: CASSPGRMNTEAFF. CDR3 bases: TGTGCCAGCAGTCCGGGACGGATGAACACTGAAGCTTTCTTT.

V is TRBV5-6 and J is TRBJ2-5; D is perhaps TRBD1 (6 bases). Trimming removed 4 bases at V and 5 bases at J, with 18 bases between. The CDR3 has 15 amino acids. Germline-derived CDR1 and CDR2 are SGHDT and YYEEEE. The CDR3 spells CASSALGQMGETQYF. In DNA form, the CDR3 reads TGTGCCAGCAGCGCATTAGGACAGATGGGGGAGACCCAGTACTTC.

CDR3: CASRTEGGYTF. The CDR3, as DNA: TGTGCCAGCAGGACGGAGGGGGGCTACACCTTC. The chain joins TRBV6-1 to TRBJ1-2, with D perhaps matching TRBD1 (5 bases). Between the trimmed V and J ends, which lost 6 bases and 8 bases, there was a span of 10 bases. This CDR3 spans 11 amino acids. CDR1 is MNHNS and CDR2 is SASEGT in the germline V gene.